This TCR beta chain emerged from a study of beta chain features in type 1 diabetes. Broader study findings: Significant though moderate, a shortening of TCRB CDR3s appeared in all four CD4+ subsets of Type 1 diabetes patients.

Points on this clone: Its antigen is undetermined.

The authors reverse transcribed all of the isolated RNA, so sequencing captured expressed TCRB transcripts. Method: immunoSEQ multiplex PCR; TCRdb's copy keeps in-frame clones and lacks some. Of about 400,000 clones listed, around 13% were seen once; the top ten hold about 0.01%. CDR1 is SNHLY and CDR2 is FYNNEI in the germline V gene. Trimming left V 4 bases short and J 1 base short, with 7 bases between. The CDR3 extends over 13 amino acids. The chain carries TRBV2 and TRBJ1-1; D is unclear. This TCR derives from a woman younger than 35 with type 1 diabetes. Sequencing was carried out using naive CD4+ T cells from blood. CDR3 sequence reads: CASSVSPNTEAFF. The CDR3 nucleotides are TGTGCCAGCAGTGTGAGCCCGAACACTGAAGCTTTCTTT. Variable domain in full (rest from reference TRBV2 and TRBJ1-1): EPEVTQTPSHQVTQMGQEVILRCVPISNHLYFYWYRQILGQKVEFLVSFYNNEISEKSEIFDDQFSVERPDGSNFTLKIRSTKLEDSAMYFCASSVSPNTEAFFGQGTRLTVV.